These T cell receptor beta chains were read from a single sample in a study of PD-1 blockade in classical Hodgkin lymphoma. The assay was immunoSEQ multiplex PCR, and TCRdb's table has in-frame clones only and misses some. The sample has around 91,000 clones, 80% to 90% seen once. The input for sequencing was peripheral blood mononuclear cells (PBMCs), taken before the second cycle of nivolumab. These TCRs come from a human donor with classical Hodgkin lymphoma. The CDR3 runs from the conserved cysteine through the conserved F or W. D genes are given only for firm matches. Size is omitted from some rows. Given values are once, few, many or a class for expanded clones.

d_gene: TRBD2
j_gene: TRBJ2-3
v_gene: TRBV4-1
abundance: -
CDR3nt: TGCGCCAGCAGCCAATACGGGACTAGCGGGAGTTCGCAGTATTTT
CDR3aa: CASSQYGTSGSSQYF

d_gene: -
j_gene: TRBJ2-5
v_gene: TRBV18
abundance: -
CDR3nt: TGTGCCAGCTCACCGGGATTAGAGACCCAGTACTTC
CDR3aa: CASSPGLETQYF

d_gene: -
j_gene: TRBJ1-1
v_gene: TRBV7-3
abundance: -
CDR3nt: TGTGCCAGCAGCGTACAGGCGAACACTGAAGCTTTCTTT
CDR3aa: CASSVQANTEAFF

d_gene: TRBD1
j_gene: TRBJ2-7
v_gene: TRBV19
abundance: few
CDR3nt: TGTGCCAGTAGTGGGACGACAGGGTTTGGCGAGCAGTACTTC
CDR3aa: CASSGTTGFGEQYF

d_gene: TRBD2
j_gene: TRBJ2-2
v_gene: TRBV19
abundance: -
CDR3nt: TGTGCCAGTAGATGGGGAGGCCTAGCGGGAGGGTCCTCCGGGGAGCTGTTTTTT
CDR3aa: CASRWGGLAGGSSGELFF

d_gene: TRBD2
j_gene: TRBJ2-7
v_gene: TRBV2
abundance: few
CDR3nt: TGTGCCAGCAGTCGTCCGGGACTAGCGGACTACGAGCAGTACTTC
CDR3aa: CASSRPGLADYEQYF

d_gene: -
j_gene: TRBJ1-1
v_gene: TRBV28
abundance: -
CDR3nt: TGTGCCAGCAGTTTTCAATCGAGGAGGAACACTGAAGCTTTCTTT
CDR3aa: CASSFQSRRNTEAFF

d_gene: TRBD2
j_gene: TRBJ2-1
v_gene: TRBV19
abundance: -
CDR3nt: TGTGCCAGTGCCCCTAGCGGGAACGATGAGCAGTTCTTC
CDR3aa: CASAPSGNDEQFF

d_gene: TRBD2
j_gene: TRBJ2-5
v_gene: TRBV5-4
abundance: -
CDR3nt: TGTGCCAGCAGCCGCGACGGGGGGCAAGAGACCCAGTACTTC
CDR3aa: CASSRDGGQETQYF

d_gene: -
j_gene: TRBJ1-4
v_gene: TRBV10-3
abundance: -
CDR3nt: TGTGCCATCAGGTCAGGGCCGGACGGTGAAAAACTGTTTTTT
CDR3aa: CAIRSGPDGEKLFF

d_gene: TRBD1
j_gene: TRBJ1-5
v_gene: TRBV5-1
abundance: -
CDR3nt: TGCGCCAGCAGCTCACCGACTGTAGACAGGGGGCGAAGGTATAGCAATCAGCCCCAGCATTTT
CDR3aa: CASSSPTVDRGRRYSNQPQHF

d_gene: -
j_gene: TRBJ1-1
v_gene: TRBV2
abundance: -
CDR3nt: TGTGCCAGCAGTGTTTCGGGCACTGAAGCTTTCTTT
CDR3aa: CASSVSGTEAFF

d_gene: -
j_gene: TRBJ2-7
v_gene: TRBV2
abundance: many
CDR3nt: TGTGCCAGCTGGGCCAGGAGCTCCTACGAGCAGTACTTC
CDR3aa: CASWARSSYEQYF

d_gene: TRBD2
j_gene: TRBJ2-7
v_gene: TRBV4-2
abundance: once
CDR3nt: TGTGCCAGCAGCCAAGGGGGGGGGACGCCCACTTACTATGACTACGAGCAGTACTTC
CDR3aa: CASSQGGGTPTYYDYEQYF

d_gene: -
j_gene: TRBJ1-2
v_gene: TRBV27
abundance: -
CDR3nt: TGTGCCAGCGCGGCAGCTTCTCCTAACTATGGCTACACCTTC
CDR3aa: CASAAASPNYGYTF

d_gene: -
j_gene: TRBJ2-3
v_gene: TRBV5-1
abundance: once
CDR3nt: TGCGCCAGCAGCTTAATGACGGCTAGCACAGATACGCAGTATTTT
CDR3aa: CASSLMTASTDTQYF

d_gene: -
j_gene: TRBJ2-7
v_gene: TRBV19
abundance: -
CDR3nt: TGTGCCAGTAGTATGGGGTTCGCCTACGAGCAGTACTTC
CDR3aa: CASSMGFAYEQYF

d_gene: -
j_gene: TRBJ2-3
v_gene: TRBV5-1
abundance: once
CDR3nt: TGCGCCAGCAGCTTGGGGACGGCCCCCGAGGATACGCAGTATTTT
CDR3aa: CASSLGTAPEDTQYF

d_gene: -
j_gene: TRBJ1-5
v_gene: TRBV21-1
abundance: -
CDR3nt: TGTGCCAGCAGCAACCGGGGGGGGACAGGACGCAATCAGCCCCAGCATTTT
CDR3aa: CASSNRGGTGRNQPQHF

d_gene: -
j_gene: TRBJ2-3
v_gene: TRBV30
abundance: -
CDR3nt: TGTGCCTGGAGTGTACTCAGCGGGCCGTCAGATACGCAGTATTTT
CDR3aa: CAWSVLSGPSDTQYF

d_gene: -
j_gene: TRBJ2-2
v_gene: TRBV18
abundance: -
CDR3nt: TGTGCCAGCTCACCCAGGGGAGGGACGGCGAACACCGGGGAGCTGTTTTTT
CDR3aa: CASSPRGGTANTGELFF

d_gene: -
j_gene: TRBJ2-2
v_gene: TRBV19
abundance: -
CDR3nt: TGTGCCAGTAGTAGGGGTTCGGTGAACACCGGGGAGCTGTTTTTT
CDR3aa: CASSRGSVNTGELFF